The source of this T cell receptor beta chain is a study of CD8 T cells in ankylosing spondylitis. This clonotype was seen only a few times. What it binds is unknown. 5'-RACE, quantitative and with molecular barcodes, yielded the TCR beta libraries. TCRdb re-called the 5' RACE reads through MiXCR, storing one row per CDR3 protein. The sample yields about 330,000 distinct CDR3 sequences, under 8.5% seen once. The V end was cut by 6 bases, the J end by 0 bases, with 8 bases between. The CDR3 is 13 amino acids. CDR1 is SGHTA and CDR2 is FQGTGA in the germline V gene. Study findings and constraints: Significant enrichment of disease-linked clones was reported in matched ankylosing spondylitis synovial fluid. As for the disease-linked clones, they showed a CD8+ phenotype and occurred at relatively low frequencies in peripheral blood. What appeared characteristic of ankylosing spondylitis blood was a TCR beta motif of eight or nine highly homologous variants.

The sequence came from a male donor with ankylosing spondylitis. This chain connects TRBV7-3 to TRBJ1-1; D gene uncertain. The sample comprised blood, either unsorted or a sorted T cell fraction (not recorded which). CDR3 nucleotides: TGTGCCAGCAGATTGAGTATGAACACTGAAGCTTTCTTT. Protein product: CASRLSMNTEAFF.